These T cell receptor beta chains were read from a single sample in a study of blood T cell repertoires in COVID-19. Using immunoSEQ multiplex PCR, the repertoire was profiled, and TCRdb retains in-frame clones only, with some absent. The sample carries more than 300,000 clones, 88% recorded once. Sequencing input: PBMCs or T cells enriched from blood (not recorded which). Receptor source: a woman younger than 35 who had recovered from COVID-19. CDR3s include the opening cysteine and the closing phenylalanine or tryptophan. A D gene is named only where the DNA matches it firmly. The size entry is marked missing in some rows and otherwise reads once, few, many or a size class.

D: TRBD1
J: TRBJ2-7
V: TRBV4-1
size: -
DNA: TGCGCCAGCAGCCAAGAAACAGGGGTCCCCTACGAGCAGTACTTC
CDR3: CASSQETGVPYEQYF

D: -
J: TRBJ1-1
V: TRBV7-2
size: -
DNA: TGTGCCAGCAGCTCACAGATGAACACTGAAGCTTTCTTT
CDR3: CASSSQMNTEAFF

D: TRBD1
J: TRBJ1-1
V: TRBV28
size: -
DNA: TGTGCCAGCAGTGTAAGACAGGGAGCTATGAACACTGAAGCTTTCTTT
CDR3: CASSVRQGAMNTEAFF

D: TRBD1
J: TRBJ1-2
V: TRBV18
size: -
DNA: TGTGCCAGCTCACCTTCCGGGACAGGGGTTAACTATGGCTACACCTTC
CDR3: CASSPSGTGVNYGYTF

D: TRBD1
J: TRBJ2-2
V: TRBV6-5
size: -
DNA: TGTGCCAGCAGTTACAGGACAGGGGCGAACACCGGGGAGCTGTTTTTT
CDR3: CASSYRTGANTGELFF

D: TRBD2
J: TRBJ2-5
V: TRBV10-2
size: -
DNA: TGCGCCAGCGTATCGGGGGGGCCGATAGAGACCCAGTACTTC
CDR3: CASVSGGPIETQYF

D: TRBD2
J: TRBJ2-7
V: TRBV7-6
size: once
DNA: TGTGCCAGCAGCTTAGATTTAGCGGGGGGGTCCCTCACCGAGCAGTACTTC
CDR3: CASSLDLAGGSLTEQYF

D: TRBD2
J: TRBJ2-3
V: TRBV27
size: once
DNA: TGTGCCAGCAGTTTAGCTAGCGGGGGCACAGATACGCAGTATTTT
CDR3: CASSLASGGTDTQYF

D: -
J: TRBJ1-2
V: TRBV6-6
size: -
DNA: TGTGCCAGCAGTTACGGGCAAAACTATGGCTACACCTTC
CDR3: CASSYGQNYGYTF

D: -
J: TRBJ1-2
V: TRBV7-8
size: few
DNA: TGTGCCAGCAGCTTAGACCGCATCAGGCCCTATGGCTACACCTTC
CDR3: CASSLDRIRPYGYTF

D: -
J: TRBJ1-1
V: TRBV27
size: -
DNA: TGTGCCAGCAGCCTAAGGGGTTACACTGAAGCTTTCTTT
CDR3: CASSLRGYTEAFF

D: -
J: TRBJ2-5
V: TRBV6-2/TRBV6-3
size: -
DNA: TGTGCCAGCAGTTACAAGAGTATCGTCCGGGGTAACGAGACCCAGTACTTC
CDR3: CASSYKSIVRGNETQYF

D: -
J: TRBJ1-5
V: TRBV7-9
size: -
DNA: TGTGCCAGCAGCTTAGGGCCCTTCGAGCCCCAGCATTTT
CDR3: CASSLGPFEPQHF

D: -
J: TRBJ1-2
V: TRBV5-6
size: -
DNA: TGTGCCAGCAGCTTGAGGGGCAACTATGGCTACACCTTC
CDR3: CASSLRGNYGYTF

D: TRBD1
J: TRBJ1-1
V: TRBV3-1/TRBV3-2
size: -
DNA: TGTGCCAGCAGCCCGACAGGGTGGGGCACTGAAGCTTTCTTT
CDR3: CASSPTGWGTEAFF

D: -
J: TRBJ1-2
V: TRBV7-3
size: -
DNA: TGTGCCAGCAGCCCCGAAGGGGAGGACTCCTTGGGCTATGATGGCTACACCTTC
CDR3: CASSPEGEDSLGYDGYTF

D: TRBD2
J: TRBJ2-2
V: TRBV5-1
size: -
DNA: TGCGCCAGCAGGCCTCCTAGCGGGGGTTCTACCGGGGAGCTGTTTTTT
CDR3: CASRPPSGGSTGELFF

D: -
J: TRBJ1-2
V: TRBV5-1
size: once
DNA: TGCGCCAGCAGCTTGGTTGGGGGCAGTGGCTACACCTTC
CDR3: CASSLVGGSGYTF

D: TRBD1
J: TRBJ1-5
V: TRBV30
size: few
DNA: TGTGCCTGGACCACAGGGGGCGCAAATCAGCCCCAGCATTTT
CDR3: CAWTTGGANQPQHF

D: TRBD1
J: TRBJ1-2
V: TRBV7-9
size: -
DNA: TGTGCCAGCAGCACCCCAGGGGGAGGTAACTATGGCTACACCTTC
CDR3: CASSTPGGGNYGYTF

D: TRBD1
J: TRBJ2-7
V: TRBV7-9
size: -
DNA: TGTGCCAGCAGCTTGGGTTGGACAGGGACCCACGAGCAGTACTTC
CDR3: CASSLGWTGTHEQYF

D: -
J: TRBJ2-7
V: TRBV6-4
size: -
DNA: TGTGCCAGCAGTGAATGGACAGTTCACGAGCAGTACTTC
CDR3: CASSEWTVHEQYF

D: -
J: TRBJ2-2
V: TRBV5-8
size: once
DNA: TGTGCCAGCAGCTTGGAAGGGGATTATGCGTCCGGGGAGCTGTTTTTT
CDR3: CASSLEGDYASGELFF

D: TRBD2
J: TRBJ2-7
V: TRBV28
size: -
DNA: TGTGCCAGCATGATAGGTAGCGGGGGAATCTACGAGCAGTACTTC
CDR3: CASMIGSGGIYEQYF

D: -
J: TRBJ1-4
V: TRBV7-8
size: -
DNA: TGTGCCAGCAGAATGGGCAGGTCTAATGAAAAACTGTTTTTT
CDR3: CASRMGRSNEKLFF

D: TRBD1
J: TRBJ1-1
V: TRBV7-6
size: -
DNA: TGTGCCAGCAGCTTAGCGTTAGGGACAGAGTTTAACACTGAAGCTTTCTTT
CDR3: CASSLALGTEFNTEAFF

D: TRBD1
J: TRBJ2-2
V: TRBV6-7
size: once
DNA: TGTGCCAGCAGTATCGCTAGGGACAGGGTAGGGATAGTGTCCGGGGAGCTGTTTTTT
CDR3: CASSIARDRVGIVSGELFF

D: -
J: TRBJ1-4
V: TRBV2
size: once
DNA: TGTGCCAGCAGTGAAAGCCGGGGGGGGCAGGCAGTGTTTTTT
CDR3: CASSESRGGQAVFF

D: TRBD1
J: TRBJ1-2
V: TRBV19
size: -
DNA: TGTGCCTGCACAGGGGAGCAATTCTATGGCTACACCTTC
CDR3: CACTGEQFYGYTF

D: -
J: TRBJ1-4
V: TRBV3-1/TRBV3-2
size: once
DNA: TGTGCCAGCAGCCAAGGGGCTACAGGGAGAGCTGAAAAACTGTTTTTT
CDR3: CASSQGATGRAEKLFF

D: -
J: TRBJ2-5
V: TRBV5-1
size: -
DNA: TGCGCCAGCAGCTTTGACAGGATGGGGGAGACCCAGTACTTC
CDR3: CASSFDRMGETQYF

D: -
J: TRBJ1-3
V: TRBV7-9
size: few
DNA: TGTGCCAGCAGCCTTCCACTACGAAACACCATATATTTT
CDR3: CASSLPLRNTIYF

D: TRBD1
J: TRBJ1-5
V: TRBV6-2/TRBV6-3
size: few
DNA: TGTGCCAGCAGTTACACTTACAGGGGGCGCCTAGGTCTGAGGCAGCCCCAGCATTTT
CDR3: CASSYTYRGRLGLRQPQHF

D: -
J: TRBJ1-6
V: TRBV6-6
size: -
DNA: TGTGCCAGCAGTCTCCGTCCCCCCGGGTCGCCAAATTCACCCCTCCACTTT
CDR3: CASSLRPPGSPNSPLHF

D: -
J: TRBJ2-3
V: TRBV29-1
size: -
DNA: TGCAGCGGCGGGCGACTGGGAAGTAGCACAGATACGCAGTATTTT
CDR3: CSGGRLGSSTDTQYF

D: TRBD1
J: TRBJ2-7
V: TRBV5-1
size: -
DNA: TGCGCCAGCAGCTTGGCGACAGGGTCACCCTACGAGCAGTACTTC
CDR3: CASSLATGSPYEQYF

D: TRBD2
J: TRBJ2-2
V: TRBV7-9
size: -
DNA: TGTGCCAGCAGCTTTCGAAAGGGAGGGTCCGCCGGGGAGCTGTTTTTT
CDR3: CASSFRKGGSAGELFF

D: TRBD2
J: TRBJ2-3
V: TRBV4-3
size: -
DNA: TGCGCCAGCAGCCATCCGGGACTAGCGGGGGGGCATGGCACAGATACGCAGTATTTT
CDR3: CASSHPGLAGGHGTDTQYF

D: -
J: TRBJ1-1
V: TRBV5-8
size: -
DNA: TGTGCCAGCAGCTGGGGAGGCACTGAAGCTTTCTTT
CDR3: CASSWGGTEAFF

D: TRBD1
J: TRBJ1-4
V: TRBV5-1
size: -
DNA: TGCGCCAGCACCCCCGGGACAGGTGATGAAAAACTGTTTTTT
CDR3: CASTPGTGDEKLFF

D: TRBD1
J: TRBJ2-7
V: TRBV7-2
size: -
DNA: TGTGCCAGCAGCCTCCAGACAGGGACGAGCTACGAGCAGTACTTC
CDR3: CASSLQTGTSYEQYF

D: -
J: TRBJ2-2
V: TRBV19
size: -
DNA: TGTGCCAGTAGACTCCTGGTTAGGCAGGACACCGGGGAGCTGTTTTTT
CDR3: CASRLLVRQDTGELFF

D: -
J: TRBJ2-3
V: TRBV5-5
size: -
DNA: TGTGCCAGCAGCTTGGGTACAGGCACAGATACGCAGTATTTT
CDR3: CASSLGTGTDTQYF

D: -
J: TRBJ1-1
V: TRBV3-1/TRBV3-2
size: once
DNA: TGTGCCAGCAGCCAGGGGGCCACTGAAGCTTTCTTT
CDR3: CASSQGATEAFF

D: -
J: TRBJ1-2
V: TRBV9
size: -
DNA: TGTGCCAGCAGCGTAGTCCCAGACACTAACTATGGCTACACCTTC
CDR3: CASSVVPDTNYGYTF

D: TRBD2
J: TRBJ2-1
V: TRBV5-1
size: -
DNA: TGCGCCAGCAGTACTAGCGGGGGGTCCAATGAGCAGTTCTTC
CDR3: CASSTSGGSNEQFF

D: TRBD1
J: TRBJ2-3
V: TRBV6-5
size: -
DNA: TGTGCCAGCAGCCACTCCGGGACAGTCACAGATACGCAGTATTTT
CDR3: CASSHSGTVTDTQYF

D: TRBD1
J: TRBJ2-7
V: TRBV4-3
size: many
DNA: TGCGCCAGCAGCCAAGATAGGGACAGGGGATCCTACGAGCAGTACTTC
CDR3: CASSQDRDRGSYEQYF

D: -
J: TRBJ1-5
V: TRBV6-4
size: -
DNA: TGTGCCAGCAGTGACTCTGCGGGTATGTTTTACAGGGCCCGCTTCAATCAGCCCCAGCATTTT
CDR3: CASSDSAGMFYRARFNQPQHF

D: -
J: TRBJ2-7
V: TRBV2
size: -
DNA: TGTGCCAGCAGCGCGACAGCCTACGAGCAGTACTTC
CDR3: CASSATAYEQYF

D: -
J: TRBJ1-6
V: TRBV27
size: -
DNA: TGTGCCAGCAGTCCCTCGAGCTTGTCACCCCTCCACTTT
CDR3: CASSPSSLSPLHF

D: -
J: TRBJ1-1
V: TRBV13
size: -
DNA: TGTGCCAGCAGCCAGGGAGGAGGCGAAGGCTGGGCTGAAGCTTTCTTT
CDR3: CASSQGGGEGWAEAFF

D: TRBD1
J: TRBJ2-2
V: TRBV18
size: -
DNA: TGTGCCAGCTCAACACAGGGGCCCGCGAACACCGGGGAGCTGTTTTTT
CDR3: CASSTQGPANTGELFF